These 18 T cell receptor beta chains originate from one sample sequenced in a study of T cell repertoires in aging, cancer and after chemotherapy. The template was genomic DNA from peripheral blood, not RNA. A mixed TRB-A/B primer pool amplified rearranged TRB by multiplex touch-down PCR. Via MiXCR, TCRdb re-called the multiplex PCR reads, giving one row per CDR3 protein. The sample has about 3,000 distinct CDR3 sequences; more than 25% are singletons. The material sequenced was blood. The receptors were gathered from a human donor in good health.

This clonotype was detected a few times. The genes are TRBV10-3 and TRBJ2-6; no clear D gene. The V gene lost 0 bases and the J gene lost 0 bases, with 6 bases spanning the gap. Germline V gives CDR1 ENHRY, CDR2 SYGVKD. The CDR3 length is 16 residues. CDR3 in DNA: TGTGCCATCAGTGAGTCATACAGCTCTGGGGCCAACGTCCTGACTTTC. It encodes CAISESYSSGANVLTF.

This clonotype was counted between two and nine times. At one boundary the junction diverges from the germline segment, which might be a read error. The gene calls are TRBV5-6 and TRBJ2-5, with TRBD2 as a possible D gene (7 bases). The CDR3 runs 15 residues. Per germline, CDR1 SGHDT and CDR2 YYEEEE. The CDR3 region is CASNLDRLAQETQYF. The DNA of the CDR3 is TGTGCCAGCAACTTGGACAGACTAGCTCAAGAGACCCAGTACTTC.

This clonotype was seen a few times. Written as DNA, the CDR3 is TGCGCCAGCAGCTTGGTACTAGCGGGGGGGGATGAGCAGTTCTTC. It yields the protein CASSLVLAGGDEQFF. The chain recombines TRBV5-1 with TRBJ2-1, with 13 bases lining up with TRBD2. The CDR3 sequence is 15 residues long. Germline CDR1 and CDR2: SGHRS and YFSETQ. Germline trimming cut 0 bases from V and 8 bases from J; bases unmatched to any gene: 2.

In this sample, this clonotype is medium-sized. The chain carries TRBV6-5 and TRBJ2-1; D unclear. With 6 bases removed from V and 7 bases from J, the gap between germline ends came to 7 bases. The CDR3 runs 11 residues. Looked up from germline, CDR1 is MNHEY and CDR2 is SVGAGI. CDR3 in amino acids: CASSTGNEQFF. CDR3 sequence (DNA): TGTGCCAGCAGCACCGGAAATGAGCAGTTCTTC.

This clonotype is medium-sized (0.01 to 0.1%) by share. This chain links TRBV11-3 with TRBJ1-2; D gene uncertain. With 8 bases removed from V and 8 bases from J, the gap between germline ends came to 21 bases. Germline CDR1 is SGHNT and CDR2 is YENEEA. The CDR3 totals 14 residues. CDR3 bases: TGTGCCAGCTCCTTCTCTCGGACGCCTGGAGGCTACACCTTC. It specifies CASSFSRTPGGYTF. Using reference TRBV11-3 and TRBJ1-2 for the parts outside the CDR3, the full variable domain is EAGVVQSPRYKIIEKKQPVAFWCNPISGHNTLYWYLQNLGQGPELLIRYENEEAVDDSQLPKDRFSAERLKGVDSTLKIQPAELGDSAVYLCASSFSRTPGGYTFGSGTRLTVV.

This clonotype has just a few counts. This chain connects TRBV18 to TRBJ1-1; 8 bases are a match to TRBD1. Trimming removed 8 bases from V and 4 bases from J; junction bases left unmatched: 6. The CDR3 has 13 residues. Germline CDR1 KGHSH, CDR2 LQKENI. CDR3 amino acids: CASAGTGFTEAFF. CDR3 DNA sequence: TGTGCCAGCGCCGGGACAGGATTCACTGAAGCTTTCTTT.

The gene calls are TRBV5-4 and TRBJ1-4; weak D call: TRBD1 (5 bases). From germline, CDR1 is SGHNT and CDR2 YYREEE (reference sequence). The V end was cut by 0 bases, the J end by 0 bases, with 9 bases between. The CDR3 is 16 residues long. CDR3 in amino acids: CASSLGDPSTNEKLFF. Here the CDR3 DNA reads TGTGCCAGCAGCTTGGGGGACCCCTCAACTAATGAAAAACTGTTTTTT.

The chain combines TRBV5-1 with TRBJ1-2, with unresolved D. This CDR3 has 14 residues. The ends were cut back, 0 bases at V and 7 bases at J, with 13 bases in the middle. CDR1 is SGHRS, CDR2 YFSETQ, per germline. The CDR3 DNA reads TGCGCCAGCAGCTTGGTAAGGCAGACCGGTGGCTACACCTTC. This translates into CASSLVRQTGGYTF.

By its share, this clonotype is medium-sized. The chain's CDR3 is CASSTDRFNQPQHF. Here the CDR3 DNA reads TGTGCCAGCAGTACTGACAGATTCAATCAGCCCCAGCATTTT. V usage is TRBV12-3 or TRBV12-4 and J usage is TRBJ1-5; D might be TRBD1 (5 bases). Trimming removed 5 bases from V and 3 bases from J, with 11 bases in between. There are 14 residues in the CDR3.

Judged by abundance, this clonotype is medium-sized (0.01 to 0.1%). V gene TRBV15 combines with J gene TRBJ2-7; perhaps TRBD2 as D (6 bases). The germline CDR1 and CDR2 sequences are LNHNV and YYDKDF (reference sequence). This CDR3 spans 15 amino acids. Trimming left V 3 bases short and J 4 bases short, with 16 bases between. This chain's CDR3 is CATSSPGLREYEQYF. The CDR3 DNA reads as TGTGCCACCAGCAGCCCGGGCCTACGGGAGTACGAGCAGTACTTC. Looking up the rest from reference TRBV15 and TRBJ2-7 gives the full variable domain: DAMVIQNPRYQVTQFGKPVTLSCSQTLNHNVMYWYQQKSSQAPKLLFHYYDKDFNNEADTPDNFQSRRPNTSFCFLDIRSPGLGDTAMYLCATSSPGLREYEQYFGPGTRLTVT.

This clonotype is medium-sized (0.01 to 0.1%) within its sample. V usage is TRBV11-3 and J usage is TRBJ2-1, with D hard to call. V was pared by 4 bases and J by 6 bases, with 7 bases between. The CDR3 spans 12 residues. Germline loops: CDR1 SGHNT, CDR2 YENEEA. Here the CDR3 reads CASSSLSNEQFF. CDR3 DNA: TGTGCCAGCAGCTCTCTATCCAATGAGCAGTTCTTC.

In its sample, this clonotype was seen once. It may be a read error: a sequence one base away is much more abundant. The CDR3 sequence: CASSLQGGSNQPQHF. In DNA form, the CDR3 reads TGTGCCAGCAGTCTACAGGGAGGGAGCAATCAGCCCCAGCATTTT. V usage is TRBV6-5 and J usage is TRBJ1-5, with a tentative D call TRBD1 (6 bases). Germline CDR1 and CDR2: MNHEY and SVGAGI. The CDR3 extends over 15 amino acids. V lost 5 bases, J lost 1 base, and 12 bases lay in between.

This clonotype occurred once. This chain joins TRBV7-6 and TRBJ2-7; 8 bases fit TRBD1. Germline V gene lookup returns CDR1 SGHVS and CDR2 FNYEAQ. CDR3 length: 16 amino acids. The trim removed 0 bases at V and 3 bases at J, leaving 7 bases unmatched. DNA for the CDR3: TGTGCCAGCAGCTTAGCTTCGGCAGGGGGCGTCTACGAGCAGTACTTC. Amino acid sequence: CASSLASAGGVYEQYF.

A few counts support this clonotype. CDR3 nucleotide sequence: TGTGCCAGCAGCCGAAACACTGAAGCTTTCTTT. Translated: CASSRNTEAFF. The chain links TRBV5-6 to TRBJ1-1; D unresolved. The germline V gene encodes CDR1 SGHDT and CDR2 YYEEEE. CDR3 length: 11 residues. Trimming took 4 bases from V and 2 from J, leaving 3 bases between them.

This clonotype was seen a few times. The chain employs TRBV12-3 or TRBV12-4 and TRBJ1-3, with 8 bases that match TRBD1. The CDR3 spans 12 residues. The trim removed 8 bases at V and 3 bases at J, leaving 0 bases unmatched. CDR3 DNA: TGTGCCAGCGACAGGGGTGGAAACACCATATATTTT. Translated: CASDRGGNTIYF.

This sequence joins TRBV27 and TRBJ2-3; weak D call: TRBD2 (5 bases). Deletions cut 9 bases from V and 2 bases from J, with 18 bases between. CDR1 is MNHEY, CDR2 SMNVEV, per germline (reference sequence). The CDR3 loop spans 15 amino acids. CDR3: CASGISGSPTDTQYF. As DNA, the CDR3 is TGTGCCAGTGGAATTAGTGGGAGCCCCACAGATACGCAGTATTTT.

The chain couples TRBV27 to TRBJ1-1; possibly TRBD1 for D (5 bases). CDR3 size: 16 residues. Germline V gene lookup returns CDR1 MNHEY and CDR2 SMNVEV (reference sequence). In nucleotides, the CDR3 is TGTGTTAGCAGTTTATCGATTTATGGGGGGAGCACTGAAGCTTTCTTT. This codes for CVSSLSIYGGSTEAFF.

The gene calls are TRBV5-4 and TRBJ1-2; D is unresolved. CDR3 length equals 13 residues. Germline lookup yields CDR1 SGHNT and CDR2 YYREEE (reference sequence). Trimming removed 4 bases at V and 1 base at J, with 8 bases between. CDR3 sequence: CASSQDDNYGYTF. For the CDR3, the DNA is TGTGCCAGCAGCCAGGACGATAACTATGGCTACACCTTC.